The 30 T cell receptor beta chains below all came from one sample that was sequenced in a study of cytomegalovirus exposure and HLA in healthy donors. It was with 60 Vbeta and 13 Jbeta primers that the PCR ran. The assay was immunoSEQ multiplex PCR, and TCRdb's table has in-frame clones only and misses some. The data hold around 130,000 clones, with around 70% observed a single time. Sequencing was done on a sample of PBMCs. The receptors were sampled from a man aged 25-45 years in good health and CMV-seronegative.

The chain carries TRBV7-9 and TRBJ1-6; D is possibly TRBD1 (6 bases). Germline V gene lookup returns CDR1 SEHNR and CDR2 FQNEAQ (reference sequence). The CDR3 runs to 16 residues. Trimming left V 1 base short and J 7 bases short, with 14 bases between. In DNA form, the CDR3 reads TGTGCCAGCAGCTTAGTAAATACAGGGTACAATTCACCCCTCCACTTT. It codes for CASSLVNTGYNSPLHF.

The sample holds one count of this clone. The J gene is TRBJ2-1, the V gene TRBV7-9; D possibly corresponds to TRBD1 (5 bases). Germline V gene data show CDR1 as SEHNR and CDR2 as FQNEAQ (reference sequence). This CDR3 has 13 residues. V shed 5 bases and J shed 9 bases, with 14 bases lying between them. The CDR3 loop is CASSQGSITEQFF. CDR3 bases: TGTGCCAGCAGCCAGGGTAGCATTACTGAGCAGTTCTTC.

The V call is TRBV4-3, the J call TRBJ2-3; 7 positions agree with TRBD1. The CDR3 is made up of 16 amino acids. Germline V gene data show CDR1 as LGHNA and CDR2 as YSLEER. The V segment lost 1 base and the J segment 2 bases; nucleotides outside the gene matches: 6. CDR3 bases: TGCGCCAGCAGCCAAGTTTGGGACAGATCCACAGATACGCAGTATTTT. This encodes CASSQVWDRSTDTQYF.

The rearrangement links TRBV10-3 to TRBJ2-2; 8 nucleotides line up with TRBD2. The V segment lost 4 bases and the J segment 0 bases; nucleotides outside the gene matches: 4. This CDR3 spans 16 amino acids. CDR1 is ENHRY and CDR2 is SYGVKD in the germline V gene. The CDR3 region has the DNA TGTGCCATCAGTGTAAGACTAGCGCCGAACACCGGGGAGCTGTTTTTT. Its translation is CAISVRLAPNTGELFF.

This chain joins TRBV18 and TRBJ1-5; 7 bases align to TRBD1. This CDR3 region has 14 residues. V shed 2 bases and J 4 bases; nucleotides not matched to a gene: 2. CDR1 KGHSH and CDR2 LQKENI come from the germline V gene. The CDR3 DNA follows: TGTGCCAGCTCACCAGGGGACAGTAATCAGCCCCAGCATTTT. This sequence encodes CASSPGDSNQPQHF.

This chain uses TRBV14 with TRBJ2-7, with 11 bases lining up with TRBD2. The CDR3 is 14 residues long. V shed 4 bases and J 6 bases; nucleotides not matched to a gene: 5. Germline values: CDR1 SGHDN, CDR2 FVKESK. CDR3 amino acids: CASSRFSGRAEQYF. CDR3 nucleotides: TGTGCCAGCAGCCGCTTTAGCGGGAGGGCCGAGCAGTACTTC.

This clone was counted only a few times. For the CDR3, the DNA is TGCGCCAGCAGCCAAGGGGACAGGCCGAACACTGAAGCTTTCTTT. Translated: CASSQGDRPNTEAFF. J is TRBJ1-1 and V is TRBV4-3, with 8 positions matching TRBD1. V shed 1 base and J 1 base; nucleotides not matched to a gene: 2. Germline CDR1 reads LGHNA; CDR2 reads YSLEER. This CDR3 is built from 15 residues.

This chain connects TRBV5-6 to TRBJ1-5; D perhaps matches TRBD1 (5 bases). Germline V gives CDR1 SGHDT, CDR2 YYEEEE. This CDR3 comprises 14 residues. With 0 bases removed from V and 8 bases from J, the gap between germline ends came to 12 bases. Here the CDR3 DNA reads TGTGCCAGCAGCTTGGGGCGGGGGAGGGAGCCCCAGCATTTT. This encodes CASSLGRGREPQHF. The whole variable domain, remainder taken from reference TRBV5-6 and TRBJ1-5, is DAGVTQSPTHLIKTRGQQVTLRCSPKSGHDTVSWYQQALGQGPQFIFQYYEEEERQRGNFPDRFSGHQFPNYSSELNVNALLLGDSALYLCASSLGRGREPQHFGDGTRLSIL.

The rearrangement joins TRBV19 to TRBJ1-2; 7 bases line up with TRBD1. The CDR3 is 14 residues long. Germline V gene lookup returns CDR1 LNHDA and CDR2 SQIVND (reference sequence). V shed 6 bases, J shed 5 bases, and the junction held 9 bases outside the gene matches. In DNA form, the CDR3 reads TGTGCCAGTAGAGTTAATACAGGGGCGTATGGCTACACCTTC. Amino acid sequence: CASRVNTGAYGYTF.

This clone was observed a few times. J is TRBJ1-1 and V is TRBV29-1; no firm D call. Between the trimmed V and J ends, which lost 7 bases and 1 base, there was a span of 10 bases. The CDR3 has 12 amino acids. The germline CDR1 and CDR2 sequences are SQVTM and ANQGSEA. The CDR3 loop reads CSGNRGNTEAFF. CDR3 sequence (DNA): TGCAGCGGGAACCGGGGGAACACTGAAGCTTTCTTT.

The chain links TRBV6-1 to TRBJ2-7; 11 positions match TRBD2. The V gene's germline CDR1 is MNHNS and CDR2 SASEGT. After removal of 2 bases from V and 2 bases from J, the junction contained 2 bases not matched to a gene. The CDR3 is 15 residues long. This CDR3 is CASSERLAGTYEQYF. The CDR3 DNA sequence: TGTGCCAGCAGTGAAAGACTAGCGGGGACCTACGAGCAGTACTTC.

The chain joins TRBV28 to TRBJ1-2; no reliable D call. This CDR3 has 13 residues. The germline V and J ends were trimmed by 5 bases and 2 bases, with 9 bases remaining between them. CDR1 and CDR2 from the germline V gene are MDHEN and SYDVKM. CDR3 nucleotide sequence: TGTGCCAGCAGTACGGTCGCGAACTATGGCTACACCTTC. It yields the protein CASSTVANYGYTF.

There are a few counts of this clone. This rearrangement joins TRBV30 to TRBJ1-3; D uncertain. From germline, CDR1 is GTSNPN and CDR2 SVGIG (reference sequence). Trimming took 2 bases from V and 2 from J, leaving 10 bases between them. The CDR3 is 14 amino acids. The CDR3 region is CAWSKGSAGNTIYF. The CDR3 nucleotides are TGTGCCTGGAGTAAAGGGAGTGCTGGAAACACCATATATTTT.

The V call is TRBV7-9, the J call TRBJ2-6; perhaps TRBD2 as D (6 bases). From germline, CDR1 is SEHNR and CDR2 FQNEAQ (reference sequence). The CDR3 spans 15 residues. The ends were cut back, 5 bases at V and 4 bases at J, with 12 bases in the middle. Written as DNA, the CDR3 is TGTGCCAGCAGCCCGGGGGACCCCGGGGCCAACGTCCTGACTTTC. Translating it yields CASSPGDPGANVLTF. The full variable domain, its missing parts supplied by reference TRBV7-9 and TRBJ2-6, is DTGVSQNPRHKITKRGQNVTFRCDPISEHNRLYWYRQTLGQGPEFLTYFQNEAQLEKSRLLSDRFSAERPKGSFSTLEIQRTEQGDSAMYLCASSPGDPGANVLTFGAGSRLTVL.

The chain joins TRBV28 to TRBJ1-1, with a weak D call TRBD1 (6 bases). This CDR3 has 16 residues. CDR1 is MDHEN, CDR2 SYDVKM, per germline. Deletions cut 5 bases from V and 4 bases from J, with 20 bases between. The CDR3 DNA follows: TGTGCCAGCAGTCCGTCCGGGGTGGGGGCGCGCACTGAAGCTTTCTTT. As protein: CASSPSGVGARTEAFF.

The chain recombines TRBV9 with TRBJ1-2; 12 bases fit TRBD1. Germline lookup yields CDR1 SGDLS and CDR2 YYNGEE. CDR3 size: 15 residues. V lost 4 bases to trimming and J lost 6 bases; unmatched junction nucleotides: 7. CDR3 nucleotide sequence: TGTGCCAGCAGCCCCACGGGACAGGGGGCGAATGGCTACACCTTC. Protein product: CASSPTGQGANGYTF.

This clone was recorded a few times. The rearrangement links TRBV7-3 to TRBJ2-3; D possibly corresponds to TRBD1 (5 bases). Germline lookup yields CDR1 SGHTA and CDR2 FQGTGA. V lost 2 bases to trimming and J lost 3 bases, with 12 bases between them. The CDR3 is 15 residues long. The CDR3 is CASSLQGPGTDTQYF. Written as DNA, the CDR3 is TGTGCCAGCAGCTTACAGGGCCCCGGGACAGATACGCAGTATTTT. The variable domain in full, with the rest retrieved from reference TRBV7-3 and TRBJ2-3, is GAGVSQTPSNKVTEKGKYVELRCDPISGHTALYWYRQSLGQGPEFLIYFQGTGAADDSGLPNDRFFAVRPEGSVSTLKIQRTERGDSAVYLCASSLQGPGTDTQYFGPGTRLTVL.

The chain combines TRBV2 with TRBJ1-5; unclear D gene. Germline lookup yields CDR1 SNHLY and CDR2 FYNNEI. V lost 4 bases to trimming and J lost 6 bases, with 10 bases between them. The CDR3 has 13 amino acids. This CDR3 reads CASSVWSSQPQHF. The CDR3 nucleotides are TGTGCCAGCAGTGTATGGTCGAGTCAGCCCCAGCATTTT.

In this sample, this clone turned up once. This sequence joins TRBV11-1 and TRBJ2-3, with TRBD2 identical over 13 bases. Germline V gives CDR1 SGHAT, CDR2 FQDESV (reference sequence). The CDR3 is 16 residues long. After removal of 1 base from V and 5 bases from J, the junction contained 3 bases not matched to a gene. CDR3 DNA sequence: TGTGCCAGCAGCTTAGGGACTAGCGGGAGAGGAGATACGCAGTATTTT. It is translated as CASSLGTSGRGDTQYF.

The chain employs TRBV5-4 and TRBJ2-5; D perhaps matches TRBD1 (7 bases). This CDR3 is 16 amino acids long. CDR1 is SGHNT, CDR2 YYREEE, per germline (reference sequence). Between the trimmed V and J ends, which lost 7 bases and 2 bases, there was a span of 21 bases. The CDR3 here is CASEAGPTGAQETQYF. In DNA, the CDR3 is TGTGCCAGCGAGGCGGGACCTACAGGGGCGCAAGAGACCCAGTACTTC.

This clone was observed a handful of times. This chain uses TRBV25-1 with TRBJ2-3; 9 nucleotides agree with TRBD1. CDR1 and CDR2 from the germline V gene are MGHDK and SYGVNS. Trimming cost V 5 bases and J 0 bases; bases outside gene matches: 12. CDR3 length equals 18 residues. The CDR3 is CASSPPGTGRASTDTQYF. The CDR3 nucleotides are TGTGCCAGCAGTCCCCCTGGGACAGGGAGGGCTAGCACAGATACGCAGTATTTT.

This clone occurred a few times. The CDR3 reads CASSGSGVYEQYF. DNA for the CDR3: TGCGCCAGCTCAGGGAGCGGGGTCTACGAGCAGTACTTC. The chain recombines TRBV5-1 with TRBJ2-7; the match to TRBD2 covers 7 bases. Germline lookup yields CDR1 SGHRS and CDR2 YFSETQ. The V and J ends lost 7 bases and 3 bases, in that order; junction bases with no gene match: 7. CDR3 length equals 13 residues.

This clone was counted only a few times. The chain joins TRBV5-1 to TRBJ2-2; D remains ambiguous. Trimming shortened V by 4 bases and J by 4 bases, and 8 bases separated the two germline ends. The CDR3 totals 13 residues. Germline V gene data show CDR1 as SGHRS and CDR2 as YFSETQ. CDR3 DNA sequence: TGCGCCAGCAGCCCTTTCAGCACCGGGGAGCTGTTTTTT. Protein product: CASSPFSTGELFF.

The chain employs TRBV20-1 and TRBJ1-2, with D uncertain. The CDR3 spans 11 residues. CDR1 and CDR2 from the germline V gene are DFQATT and SNEGSKA (reference sequence). V was clipped by 7 bases and J by 4 bases, with 10 bases between them. This chain's CDR3 is CSVGSFYGYTF. CDR3 nucleotide sequence: TGCAGTGTGGGCAGCTTCTATGGCTACACCTTC.

This chain joins TRBV6-1 and TRBJ1-1; 7 bases fit TRBD1. CDR1 is MNHNS and CDR2 is SASEGT in the germline V gene. The CDR3 runs 15 residues. Trimming took 6 bases from V and 1 from J; bases not matched to a gene: 8. CDR3 bases: TGTGCCAGCAGGGCGGGACAGCGAAAGAACACTGAAGCTTTCTTT. This translates into CASRAGQRKNTEAFF.

V and J are TRBV6-1 and TRBJ1-2, with TRBD1 as a possible D gene (6 bases). Trimming left V 1 base short and J 5 bases short, with 11 bases between. The CDR3 runs 14 residues. Germline lookup yields CDR1 MNHNS and CDR2 SASEGT. The CDR3 is CASSEGSDSYGYTF. CDR3 nucleotide sequence: TGTGCCAGCAGTGAAGGTTCGGACAGTTATGGCTACACCTTC.

The V call is TRBV27, the J call TRBJ1-6; the match to TRBD1 covers 8 bases. V lost 10 bases to trimming and J lost 9 bases; unmatched junction nucleotides: 11. CDR1 is MNHEY, CDR2 SMNVEV, per germline (reference sequence). This CDR3 region has 14 residues. CDR3 nucleotides: TGTGCCACCATGCGGACAGGGAATCGTTCACCCCTCCACTTT. It specifies CATMRTGNRSPLHF.

This chain connects TRBV9 to TRBJ2-2; 11 nucleotides align to TRBD2. The V gene end was trimmed by 3 bases and the J gene end by 7 bases; junction bases not matched to a gene: 8. The CDR3 consists of 16 residues. The germline gives CDR1 SGDLS, CDR2 YYNGEE. CDR3: CASSGLAGPVIGELFF. As DNA, the CDR3 is TGTGCCAGCAGCGGACTAGCGGGGCCCGTTATCGGGGAGCTGTTTTTT.

The chain links TRBV6-1 to TRBJ2-3; D not certain. Germline values: CDR1 MNHNS, CDR2 SASEGT. Trimming took off 0 bases at V and 2 bases at J, with 9 bases between the two ends. This CDR3 is built from 15 residues. The CDR3 is CASSEAATHTDTQYF. DNA of the CDR3: TGTGCCAGCAGTGAAGCGGCGACACACACAGATACGCAGTATTTT.

The chain combines TRBV6-5 with TRBJ1-5; the match to TRBD1 covers 8 bases. Per the germline V gene, CDR1 is MNHEY and CDR2 is SVGAGI. The CDR3 length is 14 residues. The V segment lost 0 bases and the J segment 7 bases; nucleotides outside the gene matches: 2. As DNA, the CDR3 is TGTGCCAGCAGTTACTCACAGGGGGGCCAGCCCCAGCATTTT. It yields the protein CASSYSQGGQPQHF.